This T cell receptor (beta chain) was sequenced during a study of T-cell reconstitution after alpha-beta-depleted transplantation in children. Study-wide points: The authors attributed T-cell counts and diversity one year after transplant mostly to newly produced T cells. Reported findings indicate that, about two months after transplant, alpha-beta T cells came from several hundred expanded clones, which were derived from non-depleted graft cells. Elevated TCRbeta diversity at day 60 was traced, in some patients, to surviving recipient T cells and thymic progenitors.

A library of TCRbeta sequences, prepared with unique molecular identifiers, was generated. TCRdb fed the PCR reads into MiXCR, producing one record per CDR3 protein. The repertoire holds about a million distinct CDR3 sequences, less than 30% seen once, with roughly 28% in the top ten. Remarks on this clonotype: Its antigen remains unknown.

This CDR3 region has 14 residues. Germline V gene sequence: CDR1 LNHNV, CDR2 YYDKDF (reference sequence). V dropped 1 base and J dropped 3; count of bases not matched to a gene: 0. This chain uses TRBV15 with TRBJ2-7; TRBD1 matches 10 bases. The sample consisted of PBMCs, mostly from graft donor cells, taken 360 days after TCRalphabeta/CD19-depleted stem cell transplant. This clonotype was sampled from a boy less than two years old who had a stem cell transplant for SCID, so the T cells may come from the graft donor. The CDR3 DNA follows: TGTGCCACCAGCAGAGGGACAGGGGGCTACGAGCAGTACTTC. Translated: CATSRGTGGYEQYF.